The 28 T cell receptor beta chains reported below all come from one sample, sequenced in a study of blood T cell repertoires in COVID-19. Sequencing used immunoSEQ multiplex PCR; TCRdb keeps in-frame clones, though not all of them. The sample has about 240,000 clones, approximately 83% seen once. The sequencing input was PBMCs or T cells enriched from blood (not recorded which). These receptors all come from a woman in her forties with acute COVID-19.

CDR3 in DNA: TGTGCCAGCGGACAGGACCCCTCCTACGAGCAGTACTTC. It is translated as CASGQDPSYEQYF. The genes are TRBV11-2 and TRBJ2-7; 7 bases fit TRBD1. J lost 0 bases, V lost 8 bases, and 4 bases had no gene match. The CDR3 loop spans 13 amino acids. The germline CDR1 and CDR2 sequences are SGHAT and FQNNGV.

The sample holds a few counts of this clone. J is TRBJ1-5 and V is TRBV2, with 7 nucleotides matching TRBD1. The CDR3 covers 14 residues. Germline V gene data show CDR1 as SNHLY and CDR2 as FYNNEI. With V trimmed by 6 bases and J by 6 bases, 8 bases remained unmatched. The CDR3 region has the DNA TGTGCCAGCAGCCTAAGGGGGCAGGCTCAGCCCCAGCATTTT. It yields the protein CASSLRGQAQPQHF.

This chain connects TRBV5-8 to TRBJ2-7; the D gene is possibly TRBD2 (6 bases). Deletions cut 2 bases from V and 6 bases from J, with 15 bases between. CDR3 size: 14 residues. The germline V gene encodes CDR1 SGHTS and CDR2 YDEGEE. The CDR3 nucleotides read TGTGCCAGCAGCTTTCGGTCGGGTAGCGGCGAGCAGTACTTC. The encoded protein is CASSFRSGSGEQYF.

CDR3 in DNA: TGTGCCACCAGTGATTCGGGACAGGGGGTGTACGAGCAGTACTTC. Translated, it gives CATSDSGQGVYEQYF. The chain recombines TRBV24-1 with TRBJ2-7; TRBD1 matches 11 bases. The CDR3 length is 15 residues. The V and J ends lost 2 bases and 4 bases, in that order; junction bases with no gene match: 3. Germline CDR1 KGHDR, CDR2 SFDVKD.

The V and J genes are TRBV7-6 and TRBJ2-1; 10 nucleotides match TRBD2. CDR1 is SGHVS and CDR2 is FNYEAQ in the germline V gene. The length of the CDR3 is 19 residues. V lost 0 bases and J lost 2; bases outside the gene matches: 10. CDR3 loop: CASSLAPLAGASPYNEQFF. CDR3 DNA: TGTGCCAGCAGCTTAGCGCCCCTAGCGGGAGCGTCCCCCTACAATGAGCAGTTCTTC.

There are a few counts of this clone. The chain recombines TRBV2 with TRBJ2-7; D might be TRBD2 (6 bases). The CDR3 contains 15 residues. Germline V gives CDR1 SNHLY, CDR2 FYNNEI. Trimming left V 3 bases short and J 4 bases short, with 16 bases between. The CDR3 DNA is TGTGCCAGCAGTGACATGGAGGGAGCCGGGTACGAGCAGTACTTC. This sequence encodes CASSDMEGAGYEQYF.

The chain is built from TRBV10-1 and TRBJ1-1; D uncertain. The CDR3 length is 14 residues. Trimming stripped 3 bases from V and 0 bases from J, with 8 bases between. The germline V gene has CDR1 WNHNN and CDR2 SYGVQD (reference sequence). The CDR3 region is CASSDPALNTEAFF. The CDR3, as DNA: TGCGCCAGCAGTGATCCTGCGTTGAACACTGAAGCTTTCTTT.

The chain couples TRBV5-1 to TRBJ2-1, with D uncertain. The germline V gene has CDR1 SGHRS and CDR2 YFSETQ. This CDR3 contains 16 residues. The V and J ends lost 0 bases and 2 bases respectively, with 12 bases between them. CDR3 amino acids: CASSLVSSATYNEQFF. Here the CDR3 DNA reads TGCGCCAGCAGCTTGGTCTCCAGCGCAACCTACAATGAGCAGTTCTTC. Full variable domain (outside the CDR3, taken from reference TRBV5-1 and TRBJ2-1): KAGVTQTPRYLIKTRGQQVTLSCSPISGHRSVSWYQQTPGQGLQFLFEYFSETQRNKGNFPGRFSGRQFSNSRSEMNVSTLELGDSALYLCASSLVSSATYNEQFFGPGTRLTVL.

This clone was found a few times. The chain combines TRBV28 with TRBJ2-1; 9 bases fit TRBD2. This CDR3 has 20 residues. J gave up 7 bases and V 4 bases, and 23 bases lay outside the gene matches. Germline CDR1 reads MDHEN; CDR2 reads SYDVKM. DNA of the CDR3: TGTGCCAGCAGTTCTCCGGAGGGACTAGCTTCGGTTTTAGCTAAGAATGAGCAGTTCTTC. This sequence encodes CASSSPEGLASVLAKNEQFF.

The chain links TRBV11-2 to TRBJ2-5; D is possibly TRBD2 (6 bases). The CDR3 runs to 14 residues. Looked up from germline, CDR1 is SGHAT and CDR2 is FQNNGV. Between the trimmed V and J ends, which lost 3 bases and 1 base, there was a span of 9 bases. The CDR3 coding sequence is TGTGCCAGCAGCTTTGGGGGGATCCAAGAGACCCAGTACTTC. The encoded protein is CASSFGGIQETQYF.

This clone was counted a single time. V is TRBV11-3 and J is TRBJ2-3; 8 bases match TRBD2. Per the germline V gene, CDR1 is SGHNT and CDR2 is YENEEA. Trimming took 5 bases from V and 3 from J; bases not matched to a gene: 10. CDR3 length: 16 amino acids. The CDR3 coding sequence is TGTGCCAGCAGCCCTGGCCCCAGCGGGAGTACAGATACGCAGTATTTT. Translating it yields CASSPGPSGSTDTQYF.

J is TRBJ1-3 and V is TRBV10-3; TRBD1 agrees at 7 bases. Germline CDR1 and CDR2: ENHRY and SYGVKD. V dropped 2 bases and J dropped 0; count of bases not matched to a gene: 1. This CDR3 has 15 amino acids. The CDR3 reads CAISEGTVSGNTIYF. Here the CDR3 DNA reads TGTGCCATCAGTGAGGGGACAGTCTCTGGAAACACCATATATTTT.

The chain recombines TRBV12-5 with TRBJ2-1; 14 bases map to TRBD2. With V trimmed by 1 base and J by 4 bases, 3 bases remained unmatched. This CDR3 has 17 residues. The germline V gene encodes CDR1 LGHNT and CDR2 FRNRAP. DNA for the CDR3: TGTGCTAGTGGTTTGGGAAGGACTAGCGGGGGGTACAATGAGCAGTTCTTC. Protein: CASGLGRTSGGYNEQFF. Full variable domain (rest looked up from reference TRBV12-5 and TRBJ2-1): DARVTQTPRHKVTEMGQEVTMRCQPILGHNTVFWYRQTMMQGLELLAYFRNRAPLDDSGMPKDRFSAEMPDATLATLKIQPSEPRDSAVYFCASGLGRTSGGYNEQFFGPGTRLTVL.

The chain joins TRBV11-2 to TRBJ2-1; tentatively, D is TRBD1 (6 bases). CDR3 length equals 17 residues. Trimming removed 5 bases from V and 4 bases from J, with 21 bases in between. Germline V lookup: CDR1 SGHAT, CDR2 FQNNGV. CDR3 protein: CASSNEGVRGSYNEQFF. The DNA of the CDR3 is TGTGCCAGCAGCAACGAGGGGGTGCGCGGTAGTTACAATGAGCAGTTCTTC. Looking up the rest from reference TRBV11-2 and TRBJ2-1 gives the full variable domain: EAGVAQSPRYKIIEKRQSVAFWCNPISGHATLYWYQQILGQGPKLLIQFQNNGVVDDSQLPKDRFSAERLKGVDSTLKIQPAKLEDSAVYLCASSNEGVRGSYNEQFFGPGTRLTVL.

V is TRBV7-8 and J is TRBJ2-3; the match to TRBD2 covers 11 bases. The CDR3 runs to 19 residues. With V trimmed by 1 base and J by 1 base, 10 bases remained unmatched. Germline-derived CDR1 and CDR2 are SGHVS and FQNEAQ. The CDR3 DNA sequence: TGTGCCAGCAGCTTAGTGAGCCTAGCGGGAGGAAGGGGCACAGATACGCAGTATTTT. Translated: CASSLVSLAGGRGTDTQYF.

V is TRBV10-3 and J is TRBJ1-4; a possible D gene is TRBD1 (5 bases). From germline, CDR1 is ENHRY and CDR2 SYGVKD. Between the trimmed V and J ends, which lost 3 bases and 8 bases, there was a span of 13 bases. The CDR3 runs 14 residues. The CDR3 nucleotides are TGTGCCATCAGTGACGGCAGGGTTAAGGAAAAACTGTTTTTT. It codes for CAISDGRVKEKLFF.

The chain recombines TRBV15 with TRBJ1-2, with 7 bases matching TRBD1. Losses at the gene ends were 6 bases for V and 2 bases for J; bases not matched to a gene: 9. The CDR3 is 15 residues long. Germline V lookup: CDR1 LNHNV, CDR2 YYDKDF (reference sequence). CDR3 sequence (DNA): TGTGCCACCAGACCCTCGGGACAGAAGAACTATGGCTACACCTTC. It is translated as CATRPSGQKNYGYTF.

J is TRBJ2-1 and V is TRBV10-2, with a tentative D call TRBD2 (6 bases). Trimming removed 7 bases at V and 5 bases at J, with 15 bases between. This CDR3 has 14 amino acids. Germline-derived CDR1 and CDR2 are WSHSY and SAAADI. The CDR3 region is CASTAGLANNEQFF. As DNA, the CDR3 is TGCGCCAGCACTGCGGGGCTAGCGAACAATGAGCAGTTCTTC.

The chain carries TRBV6-2 or TRBV6-3 and TRBJ2-7, with 11 bases identical to TRBD2. The germline gives CDR1 MNHEY, CDR2 SVGEGT. The CDR3 runs to 15 residues. After removal of 4 bases from V and 2 bases from J, the junction contained 4 bases not matched to a gene. CDR3 coding DNA: TGTGCCAGCAGTTCTGGGACTAGCGGAACCTACGAGCAGTACTTC. It encodes CASSSGTSGTYEQYF.

The chain couples TRBV2 to TRBJ1-5; the match to TRBD1 covers 7 bases. This CDR3 spans 14 amino acids. V lost 8 bases, J lost 2 bases, and 6 bases stayed unmatched. Germline CDR1 SNHLY, CDR2 FYNNEI. The CDR3 loop reads CASQTGFGNQPQHF. The CDR3 DNA is TGTGCCAGCCAGACAGGGTTTGGCAATCAGCCCCAGCATTTT. Full variable domain (outside the CDR3, taken from reference TRBV2 and TRBJ1-5): EPEVTQTPSHQVTQMGQEVILRCVPISNHLYFYWYRQILGQKVEFLVSFYNNEISEKSEIFDDQFSVERPDGSNFTLKIRSTKLEDSAMYFCASQTGFGNQPQHFGDGTRLSIL.

This chain links TRBV6-5 with TRBJ2-2, with D tentatively TRBD2 (6 bases). The CDR3 loop spans 15 amino acids. Germline V gene lookup returns CDR1 MNHEY and CDR2 SVGAGI. V gave up 7 bases and J gave up 0 bases, with 12 bases separating them. This CDR3 reads CASTGAGTNTGELFF. CDR3 DNA sequence: TGTGCCAGCACCGGCGCGGGAACGAACACCGGGGAGCTGTTTTTT.

The CDR3 region is CASSSTPYEQYF. In nucleotides, the CDR3 is TGTGCCAGCAGTTCCACACCTTACGAGCAGTACTTC. V gene TRBV2 combines with J gene TRBJ2-7, with D hard to call. V was pared by 5 bases and J by 4 bases, with 9 bases between. The CDR3 totals 12 residues. Germline CDR1 and CDR2: SNHLY and FYNNEI.

The chain uses TRBV15 and TRBJ2-1, with 10 bases that match TRBD2. The trim removed 5 bases at V and 6 bases at J, leaving 16 bases unmatched. CDR1 is LNHNV, CDR2 YYDKDF, per germline (reference sequence). CDR3 length: 18 amino acids. The CDR3 is CATSPDQISGRALNEQFF. CDR3 nucleotides: TGTGCCACCAGCCCGGACCAAATCAGCGGGAGGGCCCTCAATGAGCAGTTCTTC.

The V call is TRBV7-9, the J call TRBJ2-7; tentatively, D is TRBD2 (5 bases). CDR1 is SEHNR, CDR2 FQNEAQ, per germline (reference sequence). The CDR3 has 15 amino acids. V gave up 2 bases and J gave up 2 bases, with 13 bases separating them. The CDR3 protein is CASSLWRVGAYEQYF. CDR3 DNA sequence: TGTGCCAGCAGCTTATGGAGAGTCGGGGCCTACGAGCAGTACTTC. The full variable domain, rest sourced from reference TRBV7-9 and TRBJ2-7, is DTGVSQNPRHKITKRGQNVTFRCDPISEHNRLYWYRQTLGQGPEFLTYFQNEAQLEKSRLLSDRFSAERPKGSFSTLEIQRTEQGDSAMYLCASSLWRVGAYEQYFGPGTRLTVT.

The chain links TRBV7-9 to TRBJ2-7; 8 bases are a match to TRBD2. The germline CDR1 and CDR2 sequences are SEHNR and FQNEAQ (reference sequence). This CDR3 is 15 amino acids long. The V and J ends lost 3 bases and 2 bases, in that order; junction bases with no gene match: 6. The CDR3 protein is CASSFSGRPPYEQYF. CDR3 nucleotide sequence: TGTGCCAGCAGCTTCAGCGGGAGACCCCCCTACGAGCAGTACTTC.

CDR3 in DNA: TGTGCCAGCAGTTTAAACGGGGGAAAGGTTTCACCCCTCCACTTT. Translating gives CASSLNGGKVSPLHF. The chain couples TRBV27 to TRBJ1-6; D might be TRBD1 (5 bases). V lost 2 bases and J 9 bases, leaving 14 bases between the germline ends. The CDR3 runs to 15 residues. The V gene's germline CDR1 is MNHEY and CDR2 SMNVEV (reference sequence).

J is TRBJ2-7 and V is TRBV11-3; the match to TRBD2 covers 8 bases. The germline V gene encodes CDR1 SGHNT and CDR2 YENEEA. This CDR3 comprises 15 residues. V lost 2 bases, J lost 2 bases, and 5 bases stayed unmatched. This CDR3 is CASSLSSGRAYEQYF. CDR3 nucleotide sequence: TGTGCCAGCAGCTTATCAAGCGGGAGAGCCTACGAGCAGTACTTC.

This sequence joins TRBV12-3 or TRBV12-4 and TRBJ2-5; possible D gene TRBD1, 6 bases. V dropped 5 bases and J dropped 4 bases, with 11 bases sitting between them. The CDR3 is 13 residues long. DNA for the CDR3: TGTGCCAGCAGTCGGAAAGGGGGAGAGACCCAGTACTTC. Protein: CASSRKGGETQYF.